There are a few counts of the clone carrying this TCR beta chain. Its cognate antigen is unknown. As for time point: late sampling 161 to 241 days after vaccination in a few convalescent patients. These data are taken from a study of vaccination and CD4 T cells after COVID-19. General study points: 304 of 307 vaccine-specific clones from convalescent patients were spike mono-reactive. A median of around 86% of reactive clones, in convalescent patients, became evident only post-vaccination.

TCRdb itself ran the PCR reads through MiXCR, one entry per CDR3 protein. The sample carries more than 25,000 distinct CDR3 sequences, approximately 49% recorded once. The TCR comes from a human donor who had recovered from COVID-19. The sample consisted of CD4+ T cells from blood, taken about 7 months after SARS-CoV-2 vaccination.

The CDR3 bases are TGTGCCAGCAGCTACCACAGCAATAATTCACCCCTCCACTTT. Its translation is CASSYHSNNSPLHF. This sequence joins TRBV7-9 and TRBJ1-6, with D unclear. The V end lost 4 bases, the J end lost 5 bases, and 9 bases lay between the germline ends. Germline assignment: CDR1 SEHNR and CDR2 FQNEAQ (reference sequence). CDR3 length: 14 amino acids.